The present T cell receptor beta chain was sequenced within a study of high-grade serous ovarian cancer treatment subgroups. Tumor tissue was taken before any definitive surgery or chemotherapy was given. Measured with immunoSEQ multiplex PCR; TCRdb has only the in-frame clones, and not every one. Of about 7,700 clones listed, about 69% are singletons. Trimming shortened V by 6 bases and J by 2 bases, and 13 bases separated the two germline ends. Germline CDR1 is SQVTM and CDR2 is ANQGSEA. The CDR3 runs to 13 residues. The genes are TRBV29-1 and TRBJ1-2; unclear D gene. The clonotype comes from a human donor with high-grade serous ovarian cancer. Sequencing was carried out using tumor tissue. This CDR3 is CSVEMGMNYGYTF. The DNA of the CDR3 is TGCAGCGTCGAAATGGGGATGAACTATGGCTACACCTTC.